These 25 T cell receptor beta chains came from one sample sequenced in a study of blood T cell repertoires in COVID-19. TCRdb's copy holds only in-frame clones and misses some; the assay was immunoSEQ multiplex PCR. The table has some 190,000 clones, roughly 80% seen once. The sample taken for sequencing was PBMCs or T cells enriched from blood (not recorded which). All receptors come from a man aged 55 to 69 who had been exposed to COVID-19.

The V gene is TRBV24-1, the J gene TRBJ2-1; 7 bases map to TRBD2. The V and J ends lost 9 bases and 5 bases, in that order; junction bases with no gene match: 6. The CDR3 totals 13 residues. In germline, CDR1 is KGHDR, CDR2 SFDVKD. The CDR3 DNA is TGTGCCACCCTGGCTAGCGGAAACAATGAGCAGTTCTTC. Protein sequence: CATLASGNNEQFF.

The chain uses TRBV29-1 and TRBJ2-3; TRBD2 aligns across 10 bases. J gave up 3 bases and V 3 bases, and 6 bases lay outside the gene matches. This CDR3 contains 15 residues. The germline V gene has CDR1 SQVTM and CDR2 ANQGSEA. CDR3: CSVEKAGGRTDTQYF. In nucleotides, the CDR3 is TGCAGCGTTGAGAAAGCGGGAGGGAGGACAGATACGCAGTATTTT.

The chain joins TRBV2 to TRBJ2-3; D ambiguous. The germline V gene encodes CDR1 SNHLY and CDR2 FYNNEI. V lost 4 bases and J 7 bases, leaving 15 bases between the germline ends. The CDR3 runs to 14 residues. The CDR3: CASSVSLSPNTQYF. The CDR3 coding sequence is TGTGCCAGCAGTGTAAGCCTGTCACCTAATACGCAGTATTTT.

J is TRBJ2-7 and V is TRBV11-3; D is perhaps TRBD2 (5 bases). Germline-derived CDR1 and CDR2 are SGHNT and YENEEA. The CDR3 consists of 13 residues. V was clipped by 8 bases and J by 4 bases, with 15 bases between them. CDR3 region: CASSLGWTYEQYF. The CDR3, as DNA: TGTGCCAGCTCCCTGGGGTGGACTTACGAGCAGTACTTC.

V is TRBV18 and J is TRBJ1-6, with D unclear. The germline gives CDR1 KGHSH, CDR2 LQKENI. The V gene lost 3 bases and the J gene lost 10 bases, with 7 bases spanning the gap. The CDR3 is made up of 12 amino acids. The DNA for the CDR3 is TGTGCCAGCTCACCCCCCCTCTCACCCCTCCACTTT. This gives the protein CASSPPLSPLHF.

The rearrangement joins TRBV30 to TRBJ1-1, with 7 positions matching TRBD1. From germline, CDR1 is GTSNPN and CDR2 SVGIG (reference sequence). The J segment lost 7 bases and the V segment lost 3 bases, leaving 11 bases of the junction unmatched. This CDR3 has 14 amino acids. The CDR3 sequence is CAWRSGDRVVEAFF. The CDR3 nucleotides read TGTGCCTGGAGATCAGGTGACAGGGTGGTTGAAGCTTTCTTT.

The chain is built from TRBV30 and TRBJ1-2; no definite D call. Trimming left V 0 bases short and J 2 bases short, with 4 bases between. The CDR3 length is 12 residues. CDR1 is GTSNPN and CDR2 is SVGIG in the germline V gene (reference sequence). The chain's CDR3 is CAWSVQNYGYTF. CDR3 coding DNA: TGTGCCTGGAGTGTCCAGAACTATGGCTACACCTTC.

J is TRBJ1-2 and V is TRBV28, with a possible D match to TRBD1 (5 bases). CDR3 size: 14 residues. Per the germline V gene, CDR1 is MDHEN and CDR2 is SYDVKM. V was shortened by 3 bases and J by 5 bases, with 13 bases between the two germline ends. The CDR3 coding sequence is TGTGCCAGCAGTTTTAGTGACAGCCGATATGGCTACACCTTC. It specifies CASSFSDSRYGYTF.

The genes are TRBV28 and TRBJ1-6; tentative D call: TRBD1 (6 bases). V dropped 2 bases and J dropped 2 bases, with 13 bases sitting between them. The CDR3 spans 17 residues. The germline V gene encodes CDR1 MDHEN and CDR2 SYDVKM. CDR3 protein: CASSLASQGPYNSPLHF. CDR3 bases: TGTGCCAGCAGTTTAGCATCACAGGGTCCCTATAATTCACCCCTCCACTTT.

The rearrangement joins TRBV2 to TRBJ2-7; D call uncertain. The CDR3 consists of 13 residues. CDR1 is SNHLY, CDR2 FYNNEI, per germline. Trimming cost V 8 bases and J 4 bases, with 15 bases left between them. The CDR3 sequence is CASALEVEYEQYF. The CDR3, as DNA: TGTGCCAGCGCTTTAGAGGTGGAATACGAGCAGTACTTC. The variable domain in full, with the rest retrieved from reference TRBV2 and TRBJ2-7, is EPEVTQTPSHQVTQMGQEVILRCVPISNHLYFYWYRQILGQKVEFLVSFYNNEISEKSEIFDDQFSVERPDGSNFTLKIRSTKLEDSAMYFCASALEVEYEQYFGPGTRLTVT.

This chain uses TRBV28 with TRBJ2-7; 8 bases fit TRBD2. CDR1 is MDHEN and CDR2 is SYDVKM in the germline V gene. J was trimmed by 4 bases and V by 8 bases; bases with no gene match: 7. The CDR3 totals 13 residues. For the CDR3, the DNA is TGTGCCAGCTCCCTCGGGGGGGGGTACGAGCAGTACTTC. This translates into CASSLGGGYEQYF.

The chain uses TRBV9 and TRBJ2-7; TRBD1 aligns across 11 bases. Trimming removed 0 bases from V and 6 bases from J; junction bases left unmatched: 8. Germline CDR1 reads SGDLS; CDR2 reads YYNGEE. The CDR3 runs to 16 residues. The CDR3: CASSVESGTGGIEQYF. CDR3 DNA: TGTGCCAGCAGCGTAGAATCCGGGACAGGGGGTATCGAGCAGTACTTC.

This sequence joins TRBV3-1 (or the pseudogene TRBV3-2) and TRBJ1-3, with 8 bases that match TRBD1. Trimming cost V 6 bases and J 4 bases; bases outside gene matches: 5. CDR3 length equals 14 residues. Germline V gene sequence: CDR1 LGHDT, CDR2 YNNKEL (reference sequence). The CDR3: CASRQTGAGNTIYF. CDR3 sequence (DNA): TGTGCCAGCAGACAGACAGGGGCGGGAAACACCATATATTTT.

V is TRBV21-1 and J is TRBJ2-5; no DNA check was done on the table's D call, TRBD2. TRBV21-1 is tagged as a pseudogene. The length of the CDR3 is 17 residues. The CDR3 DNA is TGTGCCAGCAGCAAAAAGCCTCTAGCGGCTCACCAAGAGACCCAGTACTTC. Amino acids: CASSKKPLAAHQETQYF.

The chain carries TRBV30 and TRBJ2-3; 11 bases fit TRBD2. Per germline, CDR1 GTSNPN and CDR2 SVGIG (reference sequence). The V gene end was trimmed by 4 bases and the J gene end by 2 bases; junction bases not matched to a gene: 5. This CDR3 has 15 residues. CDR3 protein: CAWMSSGGYTDTQYF. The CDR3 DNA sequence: TGTGCCTGGATGTCTAGCGGGGGGTACACAGATACGCAGTATTTT.

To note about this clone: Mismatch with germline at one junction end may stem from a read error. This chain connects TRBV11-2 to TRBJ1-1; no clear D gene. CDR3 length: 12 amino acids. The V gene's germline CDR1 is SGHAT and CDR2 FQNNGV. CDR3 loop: CVSSAGRTEAFF. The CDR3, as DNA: TGTGTCAGCAGCGCGGGCAGAACTGAAGCTTTCTTT.

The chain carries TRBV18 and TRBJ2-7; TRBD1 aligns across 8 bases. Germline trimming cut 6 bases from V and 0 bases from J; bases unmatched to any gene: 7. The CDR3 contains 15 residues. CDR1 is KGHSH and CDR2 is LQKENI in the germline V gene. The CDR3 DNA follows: TGTGCCAGCTCGTTGACAGGGGTGGGCTCCTACGAGCAGTACTTC. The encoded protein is CASSLTGVGSYEQYF.

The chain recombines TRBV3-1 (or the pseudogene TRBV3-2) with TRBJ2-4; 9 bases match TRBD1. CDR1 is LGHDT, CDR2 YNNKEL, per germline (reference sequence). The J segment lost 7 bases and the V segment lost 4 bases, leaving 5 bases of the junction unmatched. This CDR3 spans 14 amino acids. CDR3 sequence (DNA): TGTGCCAGCAGCCCGACAGGGGGGGGGAACATTCAGTACTTC. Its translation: CASSPTGGGNIQYF.

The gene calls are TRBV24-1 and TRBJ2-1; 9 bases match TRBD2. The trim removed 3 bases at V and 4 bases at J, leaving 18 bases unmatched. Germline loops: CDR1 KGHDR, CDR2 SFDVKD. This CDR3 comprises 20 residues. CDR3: CATSDPSGTNISGGYNEQFF. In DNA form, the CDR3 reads TGTGCCACCAGTGATCCCTCGGGGACAAATATTAGCGGGGGATACAATGAGCAGTTCTTC.

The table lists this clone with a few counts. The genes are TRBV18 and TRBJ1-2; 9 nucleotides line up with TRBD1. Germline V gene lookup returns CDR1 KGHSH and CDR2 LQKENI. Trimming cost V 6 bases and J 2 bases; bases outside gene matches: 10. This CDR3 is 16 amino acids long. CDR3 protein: CASSDRGFDQNYGYTF. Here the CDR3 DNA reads TGTGCCAGCTCGGACAGGGGCTTCGACCAAAACTATGGCTACACCTTC.

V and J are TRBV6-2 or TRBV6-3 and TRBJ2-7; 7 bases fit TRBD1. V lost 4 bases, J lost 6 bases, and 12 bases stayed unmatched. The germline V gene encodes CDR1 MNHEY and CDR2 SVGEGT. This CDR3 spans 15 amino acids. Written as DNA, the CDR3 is TGTGCCAGCAGTTTTCAACCTGGACAGGCGGGCGAGCAGTACTTC. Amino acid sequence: CASSFQPGQAGEQYF.

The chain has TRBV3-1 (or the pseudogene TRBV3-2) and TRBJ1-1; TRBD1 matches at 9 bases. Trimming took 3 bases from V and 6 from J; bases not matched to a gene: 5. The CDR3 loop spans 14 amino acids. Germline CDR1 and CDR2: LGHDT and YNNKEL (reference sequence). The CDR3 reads CASSQGQGWSEAFF. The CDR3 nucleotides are TGTGCCAGCAGCCAGGGACAGGGTTGGTCTGAAGCTTTCTTT.

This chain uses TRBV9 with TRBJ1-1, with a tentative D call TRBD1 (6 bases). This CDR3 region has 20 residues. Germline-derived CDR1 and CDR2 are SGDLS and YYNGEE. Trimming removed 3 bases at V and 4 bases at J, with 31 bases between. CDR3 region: CASSERPLAEEGRGATEAFF. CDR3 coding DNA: TGTGCCAGCAGCGAGCGCCCACTAGCCGAGGAGGGGAGGGGGGCCACTGAAGCTTTCTTT.

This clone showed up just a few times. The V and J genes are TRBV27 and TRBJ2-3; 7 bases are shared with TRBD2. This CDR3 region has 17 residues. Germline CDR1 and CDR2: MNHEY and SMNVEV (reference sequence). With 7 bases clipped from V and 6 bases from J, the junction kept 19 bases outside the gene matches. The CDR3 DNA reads TGTGCCAGCACCCAAAACGGGAGGCTCGCAACCCAGGATACGCAGTATTTT. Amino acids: CASTQNGRLATQDTQYF.

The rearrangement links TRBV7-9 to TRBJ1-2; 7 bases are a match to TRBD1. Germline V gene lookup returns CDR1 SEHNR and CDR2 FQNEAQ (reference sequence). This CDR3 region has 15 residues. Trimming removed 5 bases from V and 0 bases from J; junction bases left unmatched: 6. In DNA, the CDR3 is TGTGCCAGCAGCCCGACAGGGTCCGCTAACTATGGCTACACCTTC. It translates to CASSPTGSANYGYTF.